This is a list of T cell receptor beta chains from one sample in a study of blood T cell repertoires in COVID-19. Data came from immunoSEQ multiplex PCR; TCRdb stores just in-frame clones and leaves some out. The sample contains under 300,000 clones, nearly 90% of which appear only once. Specimen: peripheral blood. The receptors here all came from a woman aged 55-75 years with COVID-19, enrolled during active disease. Each CDR3 is given with its conserved first and last residue. D genes are given only for firm matches. For some rows the clone size is stated as once, few or many, or as a class when expanded; others skip it.

16 NA TRBJ2-3 NA TRBV7-8 CASSLGSGAATDTQYF TGTGCCAGCAGCTTAGGGTCTGGGGCAGCCACAGATACGCAGTATTTT
15 NA TRBJ2-3 NA TRBV19 CASSIQDSSTDTQYF TGTGCCAGTAGTATTCAGGATTCTAGCACAGATACGCAGTATTTT
16 NA TRBJ2-2 NA TRBV9 CASSVDPGANTGELFF TGTGCCAGCAGCGTAGACCCAGGTGCGAACACCGGGGAGCTGTTTTTT
15 NA TRBJ1-6 TRBD1 TRBV5-4 CASTYWQGVDSPLHF TGTGCCAGCACCTACTGGCAGGGGGTGGATTCACCCCTCCACTTT
14 NA TRBJ2-7 TRBD1 TRBV10-3 CAISDLGQGAEQYF TGTGCCATCAGTGATCTAGGACAGGGAGCCGAGCAGTACTTC
15 NA TRBJ1-5 NA TRBV4-3 CASSQVFQGNQPQHF TGCGCCAGCAGCCAAGTTTTCCAGGGCAATCAGCCCCAGCATTTT
14 once TRBJ1-1 TRBD1 TRBV9 CASSVDWTGTEAFF TGTGCCAGCAGCGTAGATTGGACAGGGACTGAAGCTTTCTTT
15 NA TRBJ1-6 NA TRBV5-4 CASRPGGLPNSPLHF TGTGCCAGCAGACCGGGGGGCCTCCCTAATTCACCCCTCCACTTT
14 once TRBJ2-5 TRBD2 TRBV14 CASSQDKRGETQYF TGTGCCAGCAGCCAAGACAAGCGGGGAGAGACCCAGTACTTC
14 NA TRBJ2-7 TRBD2 TRBV19 CASRLDRGDYEQYF TGTGCCAGTAGGCTCGATCGGGGGGACTACGAGCAGTACTTC
15 NA TRBJ1-2 TRBD1 TRBV2 CASSEMRGGGYGYTF TGTGCCAGCAGTGAAATGCGAGGGGGCGGCTATGGCTACACCTTC
15 NA TRBJ1-6 TRBD1 TRBV9 CASSSTGTENSPLHF TGTGCCAGCAGCAGCACCGGGACAGAGAATTCACCCCTCCACTTT
17 NA TRBJ2-3 NA TRBV27 CASSLYRAPEGTDTQYF TGTGCCAGCAGTCTATACAGGGCTCCCGAGGGGACAGATACGCAGTATTTT
12 NA TRBJ1-2 NA TRBV19 CASSMRNYGYTF TGTGCCAGTAGTATGCGTAACTATGGCTACACCTTC
13 NA TRBJ1-3 NA TRBV27 CASQDRSGNTIYF TGTGCCAGCCAGGACAGATCAGGAAACACCATATATTTT
14 NA TRBJ1-4 NA TRBV19 CASSIRVRNEKLFF TGTGCCAGTAGTATACGGGTGCGGAATGAAAAACTGTTTTTT
15 NA TRBJ1-5 NA TRBV15 CATSRDRSSYQPQHF TGTGCCACCAGCAGAGATCGGAGCAGCTATCAGCCCCAGCATTTT
13 NA TRBJ2-5 NA TRBV5-4 CASSLNREETQYF TGTGCCAGCAGCTTAAACAGGGAAGAGACCCAGTACTTC
12 NA TRBJ1-5 NA TRBV6-5 CASQGEGQPQHF TGTGCCAGCCAGGGCGAAGGTCAGCCCCAGCATTTT
13 NA TRBJ1-2 NA TRBV19 CASSIYLNYGYTF TGTGCCAGTAGTATCTACCTTAACTATGGCTACACCTTC
16 NA TRBJ1-5 TRBD1 TRBV29-1 CSVEAGTGYSNQPQHF TGCAGCGTTGAAGCCGGGACAGGGTATAGCAATCAGCCCCAGCATTTT
14 NA TRBJ2-2 NA TRBV19 CASSSGANTGELFF TGTGCCAGTAGTAGCGGGGCCAACACCGGGGAGCTGTTTTTT
11 NA TRBJ1-2 NA TRBV19 CASSTNYGYTF TGTGCCAGTAGCACTAACTATGGCTACACCTTC
14 few TRBJ2-3 NA TRBV12-5 CASAPPTGTDTQYF TGTGCTAGTGCCCCCCCGACAGGCACAGATACGCAGTATTTT
16 NA TRBJ1-2 NA TRBV7-8 CASSLVAGAANYGYTF TGTGCCAGCAGCTTAGTCGCAGGGGCGGCTAACTATGGCTACACCTTC
18 NA TRBJ2-6 NA TRBV7-2 CASSLIWLQGSGANVLTF TGTGCCAGCAGCTTAATTTGGTTACAGGGATCTGGGGCCAACGTCCTGACTTTC
15 NA TRBJ1-4 TRBD1 TRBV5-4 CASSLAGGSNEKLFF TGTGCCAGCAGCTTGGCAGGGGGATCGAATGAAAAACTGTTTTTT
13 once TRBJ2-7 NA TRBV7-2 CASSLATAYEQYF TGTGCCAGCAGCTTAGCCACGGCCTACGAGCAGTACTTC
13 NA TRBJ1-4 NA TRBV19 CATQQDLNEKLFF TGTGCCACTCAACAGGATTTAAATGAAAAACTGTTTTTT
15 NA TRBJ2-3 NA TRBV5-1 CASSLRGIYTDTQYF TGCGCCAGCAGCTTACGGGGGATTTATACAGATACGCAGTATTTT
13 once TRBJ1-1 NA TRBV19 CASTLREGTEAFF TGTGCCAGTACCCTTCGCGAGGGCACTGAAGCTTTCTTT
16 NA TRBJ2-5 NA TRBV4-1 CASSQDRMGSSETQYF TGCGCCAGCAGCCAAGATCGGATGGGCAGTTCCGAGACCCAGTACTTC
17 NA TRBJ2-3 NA TRBV5-4 CASSSGTPLGGTDTQYF TGTGCCAGCAGCTCCGGGACACCTCTAGGGGGCACAGATACGCAGTATTTT
14 NA TRBJ2-7 TRBD1 TRBV6-5 CASSSQGGTNEQYF TGTGCCAGCAGTTCACAGGGGGGAACCAACGAGCAGTACTTC
14 NA TRBJ2-1 NA TRBV27 CASSHRGSVHEQFF TGTGCCAGCAGTCACCGGGGTAGTGTTCATGAGCAGTTCTTC
18 few TRBJ1-1 NA TRBV10-3 CAISESMLTGPYYTEAFF TGTGCCATCAGTGAGTCGATGCTGACGGGTCCTTATTACACTGAAGCTTTCTTT
16 NA TRBJ1-6 NA TRBV11-2 CASSSPGRGANSPLHF TGTGCCAGCAGCTCACCTGGGAGGGGGGCAAATTCACCCCTCCACTTT
16 NA TRBJ2-2 NA TRBV7-7 CASSPEGTGNTGELFF TGTGCCAGCAGCCCCGAGGGGACTGGGAACACCGGGGAGCTGTTTTTT
15 NA TRBJ2-5 NA TRBV28 CASSTIAGLQETQYF TGTGCCAGCAGTACCATTGCGGGGCTACAAGAGACCCAGTACTTC
16 NA TRBJ2-1 TRBD2 TRBV29-1 CSVEIMLGGGFDEQFF TGCAGCGTTGAGATTATGCTCGGGGGGGGGTTCGATGAGCAGTTCTTC
14 NA TRBJ2-1 TRBD1 TRBV5-1 CASSPDRGGNEQFF TGCGCCAGCAGCCCGGACAGGGGCGGCAATGAGCAGTTCTTC